The next 30 T cell receptor beta chains were all read from a single sample in a study of PD-1 blockade in classical Hodgkin lymphoma. As to time point: cycle 4 day 1 (C4D1), after 6 weeks of nivolumab. Relapses following autologous stem cell transplantation were seen in all patients, with brentuximab vedotin exposure varying. Magnetic depletion of unwanted cells isolated CD4+ T cells from thawed PBMCs. Produced via immunoSEQ multiplex PCR; TCRdb's table is partial and in-frame only. The table has about 28,000 clones, under 80% seen once. Sequenced here: CD4+ T cells from blood, sampled before the fourth cycle of nivolumab. These receptors all stem from a human donor with classical Hodgkin lymphoma.

The V gene is TRBV6-5, the J gene TRBJ2-3; TRBD2 aligns across 10 bases. The CDR3 totals 13 residues. V was pared by 6 bases and J by 6 bases, with 3 bases of the junction left unmatched. Germline assignment: CDR1 MNHEY and CDR2 SVGAGI. CDR3 in DNA: TGTGCCAGCAGAGGGACTAGCGTTGATACGCAGTATTTT. As protein: CASRGTSVDTQYF.

V is TRBV29-1 and J is TRBJ1-6; TRBD1 matches at 8 bases. There are 13 residues in the CDR3. Germline loops: CDR1 SQVTM, CDR2 ANQGSEA. With 7 bases clipped from V and 7 bases from J, the junction kept 6 bases outside the gene matches. This CDR3 reads CSARDRTNSPLHF. The CDR3 DNA follows: TGCAGCGCGAGGGACAGGACGAATTCACCCCTCCACTTT.

This chain joins TRBV9 and TRBJ2-7, with D possibly being TRBD1 (6 bases). The CDR3 sequence is 14 residues long. V lost 3 bases and J lost 3, with 13 bases in between. The germline V gene has CDR1 SGDLS and CDR2 YYNGEE. The CDR3 here is CASSAGQTGYEQYF. DNA of the CDR3: TGTGCCAGCAGCGCCGGACAGACTGGCTACGAGCAGTACTTC.

The chain uses TRBV2 and TRBJ1-6; 7 positions agree with TRBD1. V dropped 8 bases and J dropped 8; count of bases not matched to a gene: 9. Looked up from germline, CDR1 is SNHLY and CDR2 is FYNNEI. The CDR3 consists of 14 residues. CDR3 sequence (DNA): TGTGCCAGCGGGGAGCCAGGGGGATATTCACCCCTCCACTTT. Translation: CASGEPGGYSPLHF.

This clone occurred a few times. This CDR3 is CASSPSASSYEQYF. The CDR3 DNA reads TGTGCCAGCAGCCCTTCCGCTAGCTCCTACGAGCAGTACTTC. V and J are TRBV4-2 and TRBJ2-7; no reliable D call. Germline lookup yields CDR1 LGHNA and CDR2 YNFKEQ. V dropped 4 bases and J dropped 0 bases, with 10 bases sitting between them. There are 14 residues in the CDR3.

The V call is TRBV21-1, the J call TRBJ2-7. TRBV21-1 is classified as a pseudogene. The CDR3 runs to 13 residues. The CDR3 reads CASSNSTAYEQYF. As DNA, the CDR3 is TGTGCCAGCAGCAACTCGACGGCGTACGAGCAGTACTTC.

This clone was found a few times. CDR3: CASSEEAGAYGYTF. The CDR3 DNA reads as TGTGCCAGCAGTGAAGAAGCAGGGGCCTATGGCTACACCTTC. The gene calls are TRBV6-1 and TRBJ1-2; D perhaps matches TRBD1 (6 bases). From germline, CDR1 is MNHNS and CDR2 SASEGT. Deletions cut 1 base from V and 4 bases from J, with 10 bases between. The CDR3 consists of 14 residues.

This clone was observed a single time. The V call is TRBV6-5, the J call TRBJ2-1; 8 bases align to TRBD1. The junction had 3 bases not matched to a gene; V was cut back by 0 bases and J by 2 bases. The germline V gene encodes CDR1 MNHEY and CDR2 SVGAGI. CDR3 size: 16 residues. CDR3 in amino acids: CASSYSTGGTYNEQFF. In nucleotides, the CDR3 is TGTGCCAGCAGTTACTCCACAGGGGGAACCTACAATGAGCAGTTCTTC.

This chain uses TRBV5-1 with TRBJ1-3; possible D gene TRBD1, 5 bases. The CDR3 totals 14 residues. The V gene lost 2 bases and the J gene lost 3 bases, with 9 bases spanning the gap. From germline, CDR1 is SGHRS and CDR2 YFSETQ. CDR3 nucleotides: TGCGCCAGCAGCTTTGGGACGGATGGAAACACCATATATTTT. Translated, it gives CASSFGTDGNTIYF.

This chain uses TRBV6-6 with TRBJ2-1; 7 bases map to TRBD2. Germline V gene lookup returns CDR1 MNHNY and CDR2 SVGAGI (reference sequence). This CDR3 contains 16 residues. V dropped 2 bases and J dropped 8; count of bases not matched to a gene: 12. Written as DNA, the CDR3 is TGTGCCAGCAGTTACACCCTCAGCGGGGCCCAACATGAGCAGTTCTTC. Its protein is CASSYTLSGAQHEQFF.

The gene calls are TRBV2 and TRBJ2-4; D possibly corresponds to TRBD1 (5 bases). Trimming removed 7 bases from V and 1 base from J, with 11 bases in between. The CDR3 is made up of 14 amino acids. The germline V gene has CDR1 SNHLY and CDR2 FYNNEI. CDR3 region: CASNRGSAKNIQYF. The DNA for the CDR3 is TGTGCCAGCAATAGGGGTTCGGCCAAAAACATTCAGTACTTC.

This clone was picked up a small number of times. The chain links TRBV5-1 to TRBJ2-5, with 7 bases aligning to TRBD1. The V and J ends lost 4 bases and 7 bases, in that order; junction bases with no gene match: 10. The germline V gene has CDR1 SGHRS and CDR2 YFSETQ. The CDR3 loop spans 14 amino acids. The CDR3 reads CASSTGTEGGTQYF. CDR3 sequence (DNA): TGCGCCAGCAGCACAGGGACAGAAGGTGGGACCCAGTACTTC.

The chain has TRBV30 and TRBJ1-4; D uncertain. V was pared by 4 bases and J by 4 bases, with 10 bases between. Germline CDR1 reads GTSNPN; CDR2 reads SVGIG (reference sequence). CDR3 length equals 13 residues. For the CDR3, the DNA is TGTGCCTGGAAGGGCAGCAATAATGAAAAACTGTTTTTT. Residues: CAWKGSNNEKLFF. The whole variable domain, filled in from reference TRBV30 and TRBJ1-4, reads SQTIHQWPATLVQPVGSPLSLECTVEGTSNPNLYWYRQAAGRGLQLLFYSVGIGQISSEVPQNLSASRPQDRQFILSSKKLLLSDSGFYLCAWKGSNNEKLFFGSGTQLSVL.

This clone was detected only a few times. The rearrangement links TRBV27 to TRBJ2-1; D might be TRBD2 (6 bases). This CDR3 has 12 residues. Trimming cost V 5 bases and J 5 bases, with 7 bases left between them. Germline V CDR1 and CDR2: MNHEY, SMNVEV (reference sequence). Here the CDR3 reads CASSERDNEQFF. CDR3 bases: TGTGCCAGCAGTGAGCGGGACAATGAGCAGTTCTTC.

The CDR3 DNA reads TGCGCCAGCAGCCAACGGACAGGGACGAACACTGAAGCTTTCTTT. It is translated as CASSQRTGTNTEAFF. The V call is TRBV5-1, the J call TRBJ1-1; 8 positions agree with TRBD1. The CDR3 extends over 15 amino acids. V dropped 4 bases and J dropped 1; count of bases not matched to a gene: 6. CDR1 is SGHRS and CDR2 is YFSETQ in the germline V gene. The full variable domain, completed using reference TRBV5-1 and TRBJ1-1, is KAGVTQTPRYLIKTRGQQVTLSCSPISGHRSVSWYQQTPGQGLQFLFEYFSETQRNKGNFPGRFSGRQFSNSRSEMNVSTLELGDSALYLCASSQRTGTNTEAFFGQGTRLTVV.

V usage is TRBV10-3 and J usage is TRBJ2-3; D gene unclear. Trimming removed 3 bases from V and 4 bases from J, with 5 bases in between. The CDR3 contains 12 residues. Germline CDR1 is ENHRY and CDR2 is SYGVKD. CDR3 in DNA: TGTGCCATCAGTGAAACGGCAGATACGCAGTATTTT. Amino acids: CAISETADTQYF.

This clone was counted only a few times. The chain employs TRBV4-2 and TRBJ1-1, with 9 bases lining up with TRBD1. Losses at the gene ends were 4 bases for V and 6 bases for J; bases not matched to a gene: 9. The CDR3 runs to 15 residues. Germline CDR1 reads LGHNA; CDR2 reads YNFKEQ. CDR3: CASSRRGQGGAEAFF. DNA for the CDR3: TGTGCCAGCAGCCGAAGGGGACAGGGCGGAGCTGAAGCTTTCTTT.

This chain links TRBV6-5 with TRBJ1-1; D gene uncertain. CDR3 length: 12 amino acids. V was cut by 5 bases and J by 9 bases, with 13 bases left in between. Germline CDR1 and CDR2: MNHEY and SVGAGI. The CDR3 DNA follows: TGTGCCAGCAGTCAAGGGAGAGGCAAAGCTTTCTTT. Protein product: CASSQGRGKAFF.

The V call is TRBV15, the J call TRBJ2-5, with D perhaps assigned TRBD1 or TRBD2 (5 bases each). Trimming pared 0 bases from V and 9 bases from J, leaving 17 bases between. The CDR3 has 15 residues. Germline-derived CDR1 and CDR2 are LNHNV and YYDKDF (reference sequence). CDR3 residues: CATSREGTAVSAQYF. The CDR3 coding sequence is TGTGCCACCAGCAGAGAAGGGACCGCGGTTTCGGCCCAGTACTTC.

The chain links TRBV7-9 to TRBJ1-1; D is unclear. CDR3 length: 12 residues. With 9 bases removed from V and 4 bases from J, the gap between germline ends came to 12 bases. Looked up from germline, CDR1 is SEHNR and CDR2 is FQNEAQ (reference sequence). CDR3 coding DNA: TGTGCCAGTGACGTGCGCGGCACTGAAGCTTTCTTT. Translating it yields CASDVRGTEAFF.

The chain is built from TRBV29-1 and TRBJ2-7; D is ambiguous. The V end was cut by 5 bases, the J end by 1 base, with 9 bases between. Germline loops: CDR1 SQVTM, CDR2 ANQGSEA. The length of the CDR3 is 12 residues. The CDR3 nucleotides read TGCAGCGTTTGGAGCACTTCCTACGAGCAGTACTTC. It codes for CSVWSTSYEQYF.

The V call is TRBV5-1, the J call TRBJ2-3; 12 bases are a match to TRBD1. This CDR3 spans 16 amino acids. V was pared by 0 bases and J by 4 bases, with 3 bases of the junction left unmatched. Germline V CDR1 and CDR2: SGHRS, YFSETQ. The CDR3 DNA reads as TGCGCCAGCAGCTTGGCAGGGACAGGGGGCGCAGATACGCAGTATTTT. Its translation: CASSLAGTGGADTQYF.

The chain uses TRBV7-7 and TRBJ1-5; D unclear. This CDR3 contains 13 residues. V lost 5 bases and J lost 5, with 10 bases in between. Germline V lookup: CDR1 SSHAT, CDR2 FNYEAQ (reference sequence). CDR3 region: CASSKGVDQPQHF. The DNA for the CDR3 is TGTGCCAGCAGCAAGGGTGTGGATCAGCCCCAGCATTTT.

The V call is TRBV5-1, the J call TRBJ2-1; 12 nucleotides align to TRBD2. Germline CDR1 SGHRS, CDR2 YFSETQ. The V segment lost 3 bases and the J segment 6 bases; nucleotides outside the gene matches: 4. This CDR3 region has 15 residues. The DNA for the CDR3 is TGCGCCAGCAGCTCGACTAGCGGGAGTACCAATGAGCAGTTCTTC. Translated, it gives CASSSTSGSTNEQFF.

The rearrangement joins TRBV5-1 to TRBJ1-1, with a tentative D call TRBD1 (6 bases). Looked up from germline, CDR1 is SGHRS and CDR2 is YFSETQ. V was pared by 4 bases and J by 4 bases, with 14 bases between. The CDR3 spans 14 residues. The CDR3 sequence: CASSPVDRGTEAFF. DNA of the CDR3: TGCGCCAGCAGCCCAGTGGACAGAGGCACTGAAGCTTTCTTT.

The chain links TRBV27 to TRBJ1-5, with D tentatively TRBD1 (6 bases). The CDR3 is made up of 16 amino acids. Trimming removed 2 bases at V and 2 bases at J, with 13 bases between. The germline CDR1 and CDR2 sequences are MNHEY and SMNVEV (reference sequence). This chain's CDR3 is CASSLRGAGGNQPQHF. The DNA for the CDR3 is TGTGCCAGCAGTTTAAGGGGGGCCGGTGGCAATCAGCCCCAGCATTTT.

This sequence joins TRBV7-2 and TRBJ1-1; the D gene is possibly TRBD1 (6 bases). The CDR3 is 15 residues long. Per the germline V gene, CDR1 is SGHTA and CDR2 is FQGNSA. V was trimmed by 5 bases and J by 9 bases, leaving 22 bases between them. The CDR3 bases are TGTGCCAGCAGCCCCGGATGGGGGGCGTCCCGCCAAGCTTTCTTT. Translating it yields CASSPGWGASRQAFF. Based on the CDR3 plus reference TRBV7-2 and TRBJ1-1, the full variable domain is GAGVSQSPSNKVTEKGKDVELRCDPISGHTALYWYRQSLGQGLEFLIYFQGNSAPDKSGLPSDRFSAERTGGSVSTLTIQRTQQEDSAVYLCASSPGWGASRQAFFGQGTRLTVV.

The genes are TRBV18 and TRBJ2-5; no clear D. Trimming cost V 2 bases and J 0 bases, with 4 bases left between them. This CDR3 is 13 amino acids long. Germline assignment: CDR1 KGHSH and CDR2 LQKENI. This CDR3 reads CASSPFYQETQYF. CDR3 DNA: TGTGCCAGCTCACCATTCTACCAAGAGACCCAGTACTTC.

This clone turned up a few times. The V and J genes are TRBV6-6 and TRBJ1-2; D is ambiguous. This CDR3 region has 13 residues. Germline assignment: CDR1 MNHNY and CDR2 SVGAGI (reference sequence). V was pared by 6 bases and J by 8 bases, with 16 bases between. For the CDR3, the DNA is TGTGCCAGCAGCTTGGAGGGCATGGAGGGCTACACCTTC. It codes for CASSLEGMEGYTF.

The V gene is TRBV5-4, the J gene TRBJ2-7; D gene unclear. Germline CDR1 reads SGHNT; CDR2 reads YYREEE (reference sequence). V dropped 3 bases and J dropped 2 bases, with 12 bases sitting between them. This CDR3 has 14 amino acids. The CDR3 region is CASSSPTIPYEQYF. Here the CDR3 DNA reads TGTGCCAGCAGCTCCCCGACAATCCCCTACGAGCAGTACTTC.